This entry features one T cell receptor beta chain sequence. No antigen is known for it. Base qualities are not provided; no much larger clone lies one nucleotide away. This sample stems from a study of cytomegalovirus exposure and HLA in healthy donors (TCRdb year 2017). With regard to the full study: According to an earlier analysis of around 600 of the donors, about 179 million T cells yielded some 110 million unique TCR beta sequences and about 300 Gb of sequence data. Alongside the repertoire data, information on donor age, sex, ethnicity and CMV serostatus was compiled. The study was designed to test whether signatures of past pathogen exposure could be identified by cataloging public T cell receptors. The number of donors typed differed by locus, with about 629-630 for A, B, C, DRB1 and DQB1, approximately 500 for DQA1, 600 to 610 for DPA1, and some 440 for DPB1. Class I and class II HLA loci were covered by the typing at four-digit resolution. Genome-wide SNP genotypes for about 55% of the roughly 670 donors were used in a later genetic analysis, which treated that subset as a discovery cohort. The study profiled the T cell repertoires of hundreds of subjects by immunosequencing and related them to cytomegalovirus serostatus. Approximately 310 gigabases of sequencing data and approximately 80 million unique TCR sequences were included in an early release covering around 600 HLA-typed donors. Along with the roughly 710-subject first cohort, a separate validation cohort of around 110 different subjects was used. An earlier analysis of around 580 of the donors used high-throughput TCR beta sequencing to judge whether each TCR beta V gene segment behaved as functional or pseudogenic. Roughly 5 DR-DQ haplotypes were treated as single units for association and clustering because of strong linkage in the cohort. Every discovery cohort repertoire had been produced on one sequencing platform. In the later analysis, no new phenotypic data were used to find candidate immune exposures; instead, reliance was placed on TCR beta sequences and their occurrence across donors. To study patterns of TCR occurrence, a later analysis re-analyzed previously published TCR beta repertoires from under 750 donors and added high-resolution HLA genotyping. The genetic ancestry cluster associated with self-reported Caucasian donors included approximately 85% of the roughly 380 genotyped donors. Among several hundred genotyped donors of the cohort, an average of about 240,000 unique TCR beta nucleotide sequences was sequenced per donor, of which about 18% were non-productive. To predict cytomegalovirus infection status, the study brought together high-throughput TCR immunosequencing, statistical association of individual TCRs with disease status, and machine learning.

Receptor amplification or capture employed the immunoSEQ multiplex PCR assay. The multiplex PCR relied on a mix of 60 forward primers for TCR Vbeta segments and 13 reverse primers for TCR Jbeta segments. The CDR3 region of rearranged TCR beta genes was amplified from genomic DNA with a multiplex PCR assay. Amplified TCR beta libraries were sequenced as 87-base-pair reads on the Illumina HiSeq System. The source study handled its data this way. A later analysis counted approximately 74 million unique TCR beta chains across the 670 or so repertoires, and 9.5 million to 11 million of these chains were shared by at least two donors. Raw reads were error-corrected and collapsed into unique sequences with a nearest-neighbor algorithm that merged closely related sequences to remove PCR and sequencing errors. To assign V, D and J gene segments, CDR3 sequences were aligned to IMGT reference sequences. For a sequence to be retained, at least a six-nucleotide match to both a V gene segment and a J gene segment was required. A rearrangement was called productive if the CDR3 had no stop codons and remained in frame with V and J, and every other rearrangement was called non-productive. Following IMGT convention, CDR3 was defined as the stretch from the second conserved V-encoded cysteine to the conserved J-encoded phenylalanine. The earlier analysis of 500 to 650 of the donors excluded any sequence lacking an unambiguous match to a single V gene segment. An earlier analysis of fewer than 750 of the donors called V segments functional above 56.7% productive rearrangements and segregating when the between-donor standard deviation exceeded 5%. A statistical classification framework was built to diagnose cytomegalovirus status from the catalog of TCR beta chain sequences. In a later analysis, V and J genes were assigned by comparing TCR nucleotide sequences against IMGT/GENE-DB human TR gene sequences. Using the TCRdist pipeline, a later analysis assigned CDR3 sequences along with most-parsimonious VDJ recombination scenarios. In a later analysis, each TCR beta chain was defined by its CDR3 amino acid sequence together with its V-gene family, and reads lacking a unique V-gene family were excluded. To address suspected cross-contamination and a sequencing artifact, a later analysis removed under 600 highly shared, low-generation-probability nucleotide sequences. In a later analysis, a clonal expansion index was calculated for each public chain from normalized within-repertoire ranks of inferred template counts. In a later analysis, generation probabilities were computed with a VDJ recombination model fitted to out-of-frame rearrangements, and the resulting probabilities were checked against IGoR. In a later analysis, hypergeometric tests were used to score TCR-TCR, TCR-HLA and TCR-CMV co-occurrence, with a repertoire-size bias correction applied to TCR pairs. False discovery rates were estimated in a later analysis by permuting HLA or CMV assignments 20 times. In a later analysis, co-occurring TCRs were grouped using DBSCAN, and TCRdist sequence similarity was added for clustering within HLA-allele-positive subsets. For co-occurrence clustering, repertoires with fewer than 30,000 or more than 120,000 public chains were excluded, along with roughly 5 repertoires with anomalous nucleotide sharing. The table comes from immuneACCESS by way of TCRdb, which keeps in-frame sequences with V and J called. Part of the clones is missing from these tables; in studies checked, under half for an unresolved V gene and the rest for unknown reasons. The V and J calls and clone size were taken over from that table, and D and trimming were inferred from the DNA. This sample holds 150,000 to 200,000 clones; around 77% were observed only once. Approximately 1% of the sample is held by the ten biggest clonotypes.

Inclusive of the bounding cysteine and phenylalanine, the CDR3 is 15 residues long. Only the CDR3 part of the read is kept: 45 bases, read in frame from the first base. Relative to germline, V is 5 bases shorter and J is 5 bases shorter, with 21 bases between their ends. The germline V gene (reference sequence) sets CDR1 to GTSNPN and CDR2 to SVGIG. Overall results and qualifications from the work: In a later analysis, several top co-occurrence clusters were reported to appear linked to parvovirus B19, influenza, CMV and Epstein-Barr virus. Some IMGT-functional V segments, including TRBV6-2 and TRBV6-3, could not be told apart with the 87-base-pair reads, so those segments were excluded. Most TCR sequences were seen in very few donors, while some public TCRs were found in many individuals. Correlated functional status among segregating V segments might reflect linkage disequilibrium, but an unknown experimental factor could not be ruled out. An association between a missense DCLRE1C variant and V-gene and J-gene trimming of TCR beta chains was found in a later genetic analysis and replicated in an independent cohort. According to a later genetic analysis, donors in an Asian-associated ancestry cluster had fewer N-insertions in productive TCRs than the approximately 700-donor mean. A later analysis found that TCR association rates varied across HLA loci, with DRB1 alleles showing the most associated TCRs and HLA-C alleles the fewest. An earlier analysis of around 500 of the donors showed that most TCR beta V segments appeared in productive rearrangements either about 87% or about 30% of the time, which broadly matched IMGT annotations. A later analysis associated about 16,000 TCR beta sequences with specific HLA alleles at a false discovery rate of 0.05. According to the authors, the approach could potentially be generalized to other disease states and immunological phenotypes. When HLA alleles, especially DR and DQ, strongly co-occurred, TCR associations were difficult to assign to individual alleles. The presence/absence analyses assumed that sequencing depth was roughly uniform across donors, and that assumption may not be true. The study gave a list of roughly 150 TCR beta chains associated with cytomegalovirus. A further reported finding was that TCR beta sequences accurately predicted the HLA-A and HLA-B alleles for most subjects in the first cohort. In both the original and validation cohorts, the classifier was reported to diagnose cytomegalovirus status with high specificity and sensitivity. In this cohort, only TCR beta chains were sequenced, and detectable features were limited by the absence of alpha or paired-chain data. A few of the identified cytomegalovirus-associated TCR beta chains were confirmed in vitro to be specific for cytomegalovirus antigens. In a later analysis, HLA-associated TCR beta chains were found to be more clonally expanded and to have lower generation probabilities than equally common non-associated chains. For the cohort, immune exposure information was limited to CMV serostatus. A group of highly shared sequence variants was considered likely to be a technical artifact of the sequencing pipeline. Because some donors lacked HLA typing at each locus, the association tests relied only on the typed subset. Because counts were too low, some 16 rarely observed V segments, including chromosome 9 orphons, were excluded from the earlier analysis of 587 of the donors. In a later analysis, most CMV-associated TCR beta chains were found to appear HLA-restricted, with HLA associations seemingly driven largely by CMV exposure.

The cohort comprised under 700 healthy bone marrow donors. All cohort members were sampled while nominally healthy, although unrecorded immune exposures were likely present. The donor tested CMV seronegative and was one of the 352 seronegative cohort members. A peripheral blood sample was provided by each donor, and peripheral blood mononuclear cells were used for TCR beta sequencing. The Qiagen DNeasy Blood Extraction Kit was used to extract genomic DNA from the blood cell samples. This chain joins TRBV30 to TRBJ1-2, with TRBD1 tentatively as D gene (5 bases match). This receptor was taken from a woman aged 40 to 50 in good health and CMV-seronegative. Sequences were obtained from PBMCs. The CDR3 sequence is CAWVIQGIKPYGYTF. The DNA reads as follows: TGTGCCTGGGTTATCCAGGGAATAAAGCCTTATGGCTACACCTTC. Beyond the CDR3, the reference TRBV30 and TRBJ1-2 genes provide the residues; the full variable domain reads: SQTIHQWPATLVQPVGSPLSLECTVEGTSNPNLYWYRQAAGRGLQLLFYSVGIGQISSEVPQNLSASRPQDRQFILSSKKLLLSDSGFYLCAWVIQGIKPYGYTFGSGTRLTVV.